This is a list of T cell receptor beta chains from one sample in a study of vaccination and CD4 T cells after COVID-19. TCRdb ran MiXCR on the PCR reads and lists one entry per CDR3 protein. Of some 12,000 distinct CDR3 sequences in the sample, over 20% were seen once. Their antigen targets remain unknown. The sequencing here drew on CD4+ T cells from blood, cultured in vitro, taken before SARS-CoV-2 vaccination. The receptor source for this set is a human donor who received a COVID-19 vaccine. Each CDR3 is given with its conserved first and last residue. The D gene is left open where the match is weak. The size field is filled for only some rows; it gives once, few, many or a size class.

D: -; J: TRBJ1-2; size: -; V: TRBV12-3/TRBV12-4; DNA: TGTGCCAGCAGTTTTGGGGACACGGGCTATGGCTACACCTTC; CDR3: CASSFGDTGYGYTF
D: -; J: TRBJ2-7; size: few; V: TRBV7-6; DNA: TGTGCCAGCAGCTTAGGGCGGTCCTACGAGCAGTACTTC; CDR3: CASSLGRSYEQYF
D: -; J: TRBJ1-1; size: few; V: TRBV28; DNA: TGTGCCAGCAGTTCCCAATATCCCTCAGGGGATGAAGCTTTCTTT; CDR3: CASSSQYPSGDEAFF
D: -; J: TRBJ2-5; size: few; V: TRBV30; DNA: TGTGCCTGGAGTGGCGTCGGGGGGCTGGGTGAGACCCAGTACTTC; CDR3: CAWSGVGGLGETQYF
D: TRBD1; J: TRBJ2-7; size: -; V: TRBV29-1; DNA: TGCAGCGGGACGGACAGGGGCGAGCAGTACTTC; CDR3: CSGTDRGEQYF
D: -; J: TRBJ1-2; size: -; V: TRBV5-1; DNA: TGCGCCAGCAGCTTGGGACAAGTTAACTATGGCTACACCTTC; CDR3: CASSLGQVNYGYTF
D: TRBD2; J: TRBJ2-3; size: few; V: TRBV6-1; DNA: TGTGCCAGCAGTGAGGGACTAGCGGGGGGGGGATTGATGTATACGCAGTATTTT; CDR3: CASSEGLAGGGLMYTQYF
D: TRBD1; J: TRBJ2-7; size: -; V: TRBV10-3; DNA: TGTGCCATCAGTGAATGGACAGGGGGCACGGGGCAGTACTTC; CDR3: CAISEWTGGTGQYF
D: -; J: TRBJ1-5; size: few; V: TRBV6-5; DNA: TGTGCCAGCAGTTACCCTGGACCGCTCCGAGACAATCAGCCCCAGCATTTT; CDR3: CASSYPGPLRDNQPQHF
D: TRBD1; J: TRBJ1-3; size: few; V: TRBV7-2; DNA: TGTGCCAGCAGCTCTCAGGGGGCTCCCGGAAACACCATATATTTT; CDR3: CASSSQGAPGNTIYF
D: -; J: TRBJ2-5; size: medium-sized; V: TRBV6-7; DNA: TGTGCCAGCAGTTATGTTGGTTCGTCCGGCAGGACCCAGTACTTC; CDR3: CASSYVGSSGRTQYF
D: -; J: TRBJ2-5; size: -; V: TRBV5-1; DNA: TGCGCCAGCAGCTTGAATGTCGGGTCCCAAGAGACCCAGTACTTC; CDR3: CASSLNVGSQETQYF
D: -; J: TRBJ1-1; size: few; V: TRBV11-2; DNA: TGTGCCAGCAGCTTAGAACGAGAACACACTGAAGCTTTCTTT; CDR3: CASSLEREHTEAFF
D: TRBD2; J: TRBJ2-3; size: -; V: TRBV20-1; DNA: TGCAGTGCTAGAGTCCGGGGCGGGGGTTGGAATACGCAGTATTTT; CDR3: CSARVRGGGWNTQYF
D: TRBD1; J: TRBJ1-1; size: few; V: TRBV6-1; DNA: TGTGCCACGGTCCCCCCAGGACAGGGTCGAGCTTTCTTT; CDR3: CATVPPGQGRAFF